The 26 T cell receptor beta chains listed next were all sequenced from one sample in a study of blood T cell repertoires in COVID-19. TCRdb's copy holds only in-frame clones and misses some; the assay was immunoSEQ multiplex PCR. The sample has a few hundred thousand clones; around 89% are singletons. The sequenced sample was PBMCs or T cells enriched from blood (not recorded which). Every receptor here comes from a woman aged 18-35 years who had recovered from COVID-19.

The J gene is TRBJ1-4, the V gene TRBV28; TRBD1 aligns across 10 bases. The CDR3 consists of 19 residues. After removal of 6 bases from V and 0 bases from J, the junction contained 13 bases not matched to a gene. Germline V CDR1 and CDR2: MDHEN, SYDVKM. The CDR3 loop reads CASRIPGQGLKATNEKLFF. The DNA of the CDR3 is TGTGCCAGCAGAATTCCGGGACAGGGGCTTAAAGCAACTAATGAAAAACTGTTTTTT.

The rearrangement uses TRBV18 and TRBJ1-6; no clear D gene. Trimming cost V 2 bases and J 0 bases, with 5 bases left between them. The CDR3 covers 15 residues. Germline V gene lookup returns CDR1 KGHSH and CDR2 LQKENI. CDR3 nucleotides: TGTGCCAGCTCACCAACGAGCTCCTATAATTCACCCCTCCACTTT. Encoded protein: CASSPTSSYNSPLHF.

The chain uses TRBV2 and TRBJ1-1, with D perhaps matching TRBD1 (5 bases). CDR3 size: 13 residues. CDR1 and CDR2 from the germline V gene are SNHLY and FYNNEI. V lost 7 bases and J 1 base, leaving 10 bases between the germline ends. Here the CDR3 reads CASIGQPNTEAFF. CDR3 DNA sequence: TGTGCCAGCATAGGACAACCGAACACTGAAGCTTTCTTT.

A word on this clone: At the DNA level, this CDR3 is encoded by other sequences in the same sample as well. CDR3 nucleotide sequence: TGTGCCAGCAGCCTTACAGGTTCCTATGGCTACACCTTC. Protein sequence: CASSLTGSYGYTF. The chain is built from TRBV7-9 and TRBJ1-2, with a possible D match to TRBD1 (5 bases). This CDR3 has 13 amino acids. The V gene lost 5 bases and the J gene lost 4 bases, with 11 bases spanning the gap. CDR1 is SEHNR, CDR2 FQNEAQ, per germline (reference sequence).

In this sample, this clone turned up a few times. CDR3 DNA: TGTGCCAGCAGCTTAGTAGCGGGGGGGCCTTGGGGAGATACGCAGTATTTT. This translates into CASSLVAGGPWGDTQYF. V and J are TRBV7-9 and TRBJ2-3, with 11 bases lining up with TRBD2. This CDR3 is 17 amino acids long. CDR1 SEHNR and CDR2 FQNEAQ come from the germline V gene (reference sequence). V shed 1 base and J 5 bases; nucleotides not matched to a gene: 8.

The chain uses TRBV7-8 and TRBJ1-2, with a weak D call TRBD1 (5 bases). CDR1 is SGHVS, CDR2 FQNEAQ, per germline. Between the trimmed V and J ends, which lost 2 bases and 2 bases, there was a span of 9 bases. The CDR3 covers 14 residues. CDR3 sequence (DNA): TGTGCCAGCAGCTTAACAGGAAGCAACTATGGCTACACCTTC. It specifies CASSLTGSNYGYTF.

The V call is TRBV19, the J call TRBJ1-1; D perhaps matches TRBD1 (5 bases). Germline loops: CDR1 LNHDA, CDR2 SQIVND (reference sequence). V lost 3 bases to trimming and J lost 2 bases, with 19 bases between them. The CDR3 is 17 residues long. The CDR3 nucleotides read TGTGCCAGTAGTATGACGGGGACTACCCCACTTAACACTGAAGCTTTCTTT. It yields the protein CASSMTGTTPLNTEAFF.

This rearrangement joins TRBV30 to TRBJ1-1; 7 bases map to TRBD1. Germline values: CDR1 GTSNPN, CDR2 SVGIG (reference sequence). The CDR3 is made up of 11 amino acids. Germline trimming cut 5 bases from V and 6 bases from J; bases unmatched to any gene: 3. The CDR3 reads CAWDRAPEAFF. The CDR3 region has the DNA TGTGCCTGGGACAGGGCTCCTGAAGCTTTCTTT.

The V and J genes are TRBV15 and TRBJ1-5; no clear D. There are 12 residues in the CDR3. Between the trimmed V and J ends, which lost 3 bases and 4 bases, there was a span of 4 bases. CDR1 is LNHNV, CDR2 YYDKDF, per germline (reference sequence). CDR3: CATSSLNQPQHF. The CDR3 nucleotides read TGTGCCACCAGCAGTCTTAATCAGCCCCAGCATTTT.

This clone was recorded only once. V gene TRBV28 combines with J gene TRBJ1-2; D is unresolved. CDR3 length: 13 residues. The ends were cut back, 4 bases at V and 7 bases at J, with 13 bases in the middle. Per the germline V gene, CDR1 is MDHEN and CDR2 is SYDVKM. The CDR3, as DNA: TGTGCCAGCAGTTCCCCGGGAGCGAGTGGCTACACCTTC. This sequence encodes CASSSPGASGYTF.

This chain connects TRBV7-2 to TRBJ2-5; D is possibly TRBD2 (5 bases). V dropped 3 bases and J dropped 4 bases, with 12 bases sitting between them. Per germline, CDR1 SGHTA and CDR2 FQGNSA. There are 14 residues in the CDR3. This CDR3 reads CASSFRSGLETQYF. The CDR3 DNA reads as TGTGCCAGCAGCTTCCGCAGCGGACTAGAGACCCAGTACTTC.

The V and J genes are TRBV7-2 and TRBJ1-1; possible D gene TRBD1, 5 bases. V was trimmed by 5 bases and J by 3 bases, leaving 13 bases between them. The CDR3 is 14 amino acids. From germline, CDR1 is SGHTA and CDR2 FQGNSA. CDR3 residues: CASSPRLRDTEAFF. DNA for the CDR3: TGTGCCAGCAGCCCTCGACTCAGGGACACTGAAGCTTTCTTT.

This rearrangement joins TRBV2 to TRBJ2-7; D is uncertain. V was pared by 4 bases and J by 5 bases, with 15 bases between. This CDR3 has 14 residues. Germline CDR1 SNHLY, CDR2 FYNNEI. CDR3 sequence reads: CASSVTVVVDEQYF. The CDR3 nucleotides are TGTGCCAGCAGTGTAACGGTCGTGGTCGACGAGCAGTACTTC.

This chain joins TRBV15 and TRBJ1-1; unclear D gene. The CDR3 covers 12 residues. Trimming removed 0 bases at V and 12 bases at J, with 11 bases between. Germline lookup yields CDR1 LNHNV and CDR2 YYDKDF (reference sequence). The CDR3 region has the DNA TGTGCCACCAGCAGAGATATGAGTGTGACTTTCTTT. Residues: CATSRDMSVTFF.

The chain recombines TRBV7-9 with TRBJ1-1; D might be TRBD1 (6 bases). CDR3 length: 15 residues. Trimming stripped 1 base from V and 0 bases from J, with 9 bases between. Germline lookup yields CDR1 SEHNR and CDR2 FQNEAQ (reference sequence). CDR3 nucleotide sequence: TGTGCCAGCAGCTTAGAAGGGGGTTTGAACACTGAAGCTTTCTTT. Translating gives CASSLEGGLNTEAFF.

This clone was detected a few times. This chain connects TRBV5-1 to TRBJ1-1, with a possible D match to TRBD1 (5 bases). V dropped 1 base and J dropped 4 bases, with 14 bases sitting between them. Germline V lookup: CDR1 SGHRS, CDR2 YFSETQ. This CDR3 has 15 amino acids. The CDR3, as DNA: TGCGCCAGCAGCTTGTCGTCAGGGTCGGGCACTGAAGCTTTCTTT. Protein: CASSLSSGSGTEAFF.

This clone was detected only once. The chain recombines TRBV19 with TRBJ2-1; TRBD1 agrees at 8 bases. The CDR3 sequence is 13 residues long. Germline V gene lookup returns CDR1 LNHDA and CDR2 SQIVND (reference sequence). J was trimmed by 8 bases and V by 3 bases; bases with no gene match: 3. The CDR3 loop reads CASSMQGAYEQFF. The CDR3 nucleotides are TGTGCCAGTAGTATGCAGGGGGCCTATGAGCAGTTCTTC. The full variable domain, with the rest looked up from reference TRBV19 and TRBJ2-1, is DGGITQSPKYLFRKEGQNVTLSCEQNLNHDAMYWYRQDPGQGLRLIYYSQIVNDFQKGDIAEGYSVSREKKESFPLTVTSAQKNPTAFYLCASSMQGAYEQFFGPGTRLTVL.

The genes are TRBV7-9 and TRBJ2-7; the D is unclear. The germline V gene encodes CDR1 SEHNR and CDR2 FQNEAQ (reference sequence). This CDR3 is 15 amino acids long. Deletions cut 3 bases from V and 0 bases from J, with 12 bases between. The chain's CDR3 is CASSLTEQDSYEQYF. As DNA, the CDR3 is TGTGCCAGCAGCTTGACGGAGCAAGACTCCTACGAGCAGTACTTC.

The rearrangement joins TRBV12-3 or TRBV12-4 to TRBJ2-3, with D hard to call. The CDR3 runs to 13 residues. V was trimmed by 6 bases and J by 1 base, leaving 8 bases between them. CDR3 residues: CASRMARTDTQYF. The CDR3 DNA follows: TGTGCCAGCAGGATGGCCCGCACAGATACGCAGTATTTT.

The V and J genes are TRBV7-9 and TRBJ2-5, with 8 bases matching TRBD1. The CDR3 is made up of 15 amino acids. Germline assignment: CDR1 SEHNR and CDR2 FQNEAQ (reference sequence). Losses at the gene ends were 1 base for V and 2 bases for J; bases not matched to a gene: 3. The CDR3 nucleotides are TGTGCCAGCAGCTTAGTTCACAGGGGGCAAGAGACCCAGTACTTC. This encodes CASSLVHRGQETQYF.

The rearrangement joins TRBV5-6 to TRBJ2-3; 11 bases match TRBD2. Looked up from germline, CDR1 is SGHDT and CDR2 is YYEEEE. V dropped 4 bases and J dropped 3; count of bases not matched to a gene: 7. The CDR3 length is 16 residues. CDR3 in amino acids: CASSVLAGGKTDTQYF. CDR3 DNA: TGTGCCAGCAGCGTTCTAGCGGGGGGAAAAACAGATACGCAGTATTTT.

The chain links TRBV27 to TRBJ2-5; perhaps TRBD2 as D (5 bases). CDR1 and CDR2 from the germline V gene are MNHEY and SMNVEV (reference sequence). The CDR3 extends over 16 amino acids. V was trimmed by 4 bases and J by 3 bases, leaving 18 bases between them. CDR3: CASSSLVRGYKETQYF. The CDR3 nucleotides read TGTGCCAGCAGTTCCCTCGTCCGGGGTTACAAAGAGACCCAGTACTTC.

This chain uses TRBV2 with TRBJ1-5, with 8 bases matching TRBD1. Germline trimming cut 6 bases from V and 5 bases from J; bases unmatched to any gene: 3. Germline CDR1 is SNHLY and CDR2 is FYNNEI. There are 13 residues in the CDR3. The CDR3 region is CASRQGVHQPQHF. The CDR3 DNA follows: TGTGCCAGCAGACAGGGGGTCCATCAGCCCCAGCATTTT. Variable domain in full (rest from reference TRBV2 and TRBJ1-5): EPEVTQTPSHQVTQMGQEVILRCVPISNHLYFYWYRQILGQKVEFLVSFYNNEISEKSEIFDDQFSVERPDGSNFTLKIRSTKLEDSAMYFCASRQGVHQPQHFGDGTRLSIL.

This chain links TRBV5-1 with TRBJ1-4; unclear D gene. The CDR3 has 15 amino acids. Germline V gene lookup returns CDR1 SGHRS and CDR2 YFSETQ. V lost 4 bases to trimming and J lost 6 bases, with 16 bases between them. The DNA of the CDR3 is TGCGCCAGCAGCCAATGGGCAGGCTTTGATGAAAAACTGTTTTTT. Protein sequence: CASSQWAGFDEKLFF.

The chain employs TRBV30 and TRBJ2-3, with TRBD2 identical over 10 bases. CDR3 size: 15 residues. Germline CDR1 is GTSNPN and CDR2 is SVGIG (reference sequence). V lost 2 bases and J lost 7; bases outside the gene matches: 9. DNA of the CDR3: TGTGCCTGGAGTCGGTCAGCGGGGGGGCCAAATACGCAGTATTTT. Encoded protein: CAWSRSAGGPNTQYF.

The chain links TRBV12-2 to TRBJ1-5. TRBV12-2 is a recognized pseudogene. The CDR3 length is 14 residues. CDR3: CASRLGGTNQPQHF. CDR3 coding DNA: TGTGCAAGTCGCTTAGGAGGAACCAATCAGCCCCAGCATTTT.